Reported below is one TCR beta chain. Its antigen is currently unknown. These data come from a study of long-term antiretroviral therapy in people with HIV. Study-wide points: Neither ART adherence, viral resistance nor therapy changes were documented. Diversity went up after ART and still fell short of transplant donor controls.

A v3.0 immunoSEQ assay was performed at survey level. Method: immunoSEQ multiplex PCR; TCRdb's copy keeps in-frame clones and lacks some. The repertoire holds some 23,000 clones, with 76% as singletons. Germline CDR1 SNHLY, CDR2 FYNNEI. There are 13 residues in the CDR3. V was cut by 7 bases and J by 8 bases, with 15 bases left in between. Two or more post-ART PBMC samples, plus at least one pre-ART sample, were available for each donor. The rearrangement uses TRBV2 and TRBJ2-1, with D unclear. This receptor was identified in a woman between 35 and 50 years old with HIV. Sequencing was performed on unsorted PBMCs, taken 1.1 years before starting antiretroviral therapy. The CDR3 coding sequence is TGTGCCAGCACAGAGCAATTATATGATGAGCAGTTCTTC. Translated: CASTEQLYDEQFF.